This passage covers 20 T cell receptor beta chains from one sample sequenced in a study of control samples from healthy donors and cancer patients. TCRdb keeps only in-frame clones here, not all; method: immunoSEQ multiplex PCR. This sample has tens of thousands of clones, with roughly 88% found just once. Sequenced sample: PBMCs. The receptors were sampled from a man aged 50 to 60 with lung cancer.

V and J are TRBV29-1 and TRBJ2-1; D gene uncertain. This CDR3 contains 10 residues. Per germline, CDR1 SQVTM and CDR2 ANQGSEA. V was trimmed by 6 bases and J by 5 bases, leaving 5 bases between them. The CDR3 region has the DNA TGCAGCGTCGCAGACAATGAGCAGTTCTTC. Its translation is CSVADNEQFF.

This sequence joins TRBV5-1 and TRBJ2-5; 15 nucleotides line up with TRBD2. From germline, CDR1 is SGHRS and CDR2 YFSETQ. With 3 bases clipped from V and 5 bases from J, the junction kept 5 bases outside the gene matches. The CDR3 sequence is 16 residues long. The CDR3 nucleotides are TGCGCCAGCAGCTGGACTAGCGGGGGGGTGAAGGAGACCCAGTACTTC. Protein sequence: CASSWTSGGVKETQYF.

The chain carries TRBV9 and TRBJ2-2; 9 nucleotides agree with TRBD2. From germline, CDR1 is SGDLS and CDR2 YYNGEE. J lost 7 bases, V lost 3 bases, and 7 bases had no gene match. The CDR3 spans 15 residues. CDR3 DNA sequence: TGTGCCAGCAGCGCAACTAGCGGGTTGGTCGGGGAGCTGTTTTTT. This codes for CASSATSGLVGELFF.

The table lists this clone with a count of one. This chain's CDR3 is CASSPGGYTEAFF. The DNA of the CDR3 is TGTGCCAGCAGCCCTGGAGGGTACACTGAAGCTTTCTTT. The chain has TRBV28 and TRBJ1-1; D ambiguous. V lost 6 bases, J lost 3 bases, and 11 bases lay in between. The CDR3 runs 13 residues. Germline CDR1 reads MDHEN; CDR2 reads SYDVKM.

The chain couples TRBV5-6 to TRBJ2-7; D remains unclear. V dropped 4 bases and J dropped 2 bases, with 13 bases sitting between them. Germline loops: CDR1 SGHDT, CDR2 YYEEEE. The CDR3 loop spans 14 amino acids. The CDR3 nucleotides read TGTGCCAGCAGCCCTCCCAGGCTGACCTACGAGCAGTACTTC. As protein: CASSPPRLTYEQYF.

The chain carries TRBV7-2 and TRBJ1-5, with 7 bases matching TRBD1. The CDR3 loop spans 15 amino acids. V was pared by 3 bases and J by 2 bases, with 4 bases of the junction left unmatched. Germline V lookup: CDR1 SGHTA, CDR2 FQGNSA. The CDR3 nucleotides read TGTGCCAGCAGCTTCCACGGGACAGGCAATCAGCCCCAGCATTTT. Protein sequence: CASSFHGTGNQPQHF.

The chain has TRBV28 and TRBJ1-4; no reliable D call. The CDR3 sequence is 14 residues long. Trimming cost V 6 bases and J 1 base, with 9 bases left between them. From germline, CDR1 is MDHEN and CDR2 SYDVKM. CDR3 amino acids: CASRNEITNEKLFF. CDR3 in DNA: TGTGCCAGCAGAAACGAGATAACTAATGAAAAACTGTTTTTT.

The genes are TRBV12-3 or TRBV12-4 and TRBJ2-5; tentative D call: TRBD2 (5 bases). Trimming took 3 bases from V and 5 from J, leaving 10 bases between them. This CDR3 comprises 13 residues. CDR3 loop: CASSLSGVETQYF. The CDR3 nucleotides are TGTGCCAGCAGTTTGTCCGGGGTGGAGACCCAGTACTTC.

This clone was detected only once. This chain connects TRBV2 to TRBJ1-5; D may be TRBD1 (6 bases). The germline gives CDR1 SNHLY, CDR2 FYNNEI. This CDR3 is built from 15 residues. V was clipped by 7 bases and J by 0 bases, with 13 bases between them. The DNA of the CDR3 is TGTGCCAGCAATACCGGACAGCTTAGCAATCAGCCCCAGCATTTT. It codes for CASNTGQLSNQPQHF.

J is TRBJ1-5 and V is TRBV6-2 or TRBV6-3, with no clear D. Trimming stripped 5 bases from V and 0 bases from J, with 8 bases between. Germline values: CDR1 MNHEY, CDR2 SVGEGT. The CDR3 has 14 residues. CDR3 DNA sequence: TGTGCCAGCAGTCCCCAGAATAGCAATCAGCCCCAGCATTTT. This sequence encodes CASSPQNSNQPQHF.

V gene TRBV7-3 combines with J gene TRBJ1-2; 7 positions agree with TRBD1. The CDR3 runs 16 residues. CDR1 and CDR2 from the germline V gene are SGHTA and FQGTGA. Trimming removed 5 bases from V and 6 bases from J; junction bases left unmatched: 15. For the CDR3, the DNA is TGTGCCAGCAGCCAATCGACAGGGTCGGGCATGGATGGCTACACCTTC. As protein: CASSQSTGSGMDGYTF.

The J gene is TRBJ2-4, the V gene TRBV25-1; D is possibly TRBD2 (6 bases). Germline CDR1 reads MGHDK; CDR2 reads SYGVNS. This CDR3 contains 17 residues. V lost 2 bases, J lost 6 bases, and 20 bases lay in between. Here the CDR3 DNA reads TGTGCCAGCAGTGAAGGGCTTGGGGGATCCGGGGGAAACATTCAGTACTTC. It translates to CASSEGLGGSGGNIQYF.

The V gene is TRBV4-1, the J gene TRBJ2-3; 10 bases line up with TRBD2. The CDR3 length is 16 residues. J gave up 2 bases and V 1 base, and 3 bases lay outside the gene matches. Germline V gene data show CDR1 as MGHRA and CDR2 as YSYEKL. Here the CDR3 DNA reads TGCGCCAGCAGCCAAGGGACTAGCGGACCCACAGATACGCAGTATTTT. Protein product: CASSQGTSGPTDTQYF.

This chain links TRBV5-6 with TRBJ2-7; D gene uncertain. The V and J ends lost 6 bases and 3 bases respectively, with 13 bases between them. The length of the CDR3 is 13 residues. Germline lookup yields CDR1 SGHDT and CDR2 YYEEEE. In nucleotides, the CDR3 is TGTGCCAGCACGATAAACGACGGCTACGAGCAGTACTTC. Its translation is CASTINDGYEQYF.

V and J are TRBV9 and TRBJ1-1; 8 bases align to TRBD1. There are 14 residues in the CDR3. The trim removed 2 bases at V and 7 bases at J, leaving 7 bases unmatched. Germline CDR1 reads SGDLS; CDR2 reads YYNGEE. CDR3 in amino acids: CASSVSLGQVEAFF. The CDR3 DNA is TGTGCCAGCAGCGTTTCGTTGGGACAGGTTGAAGCTTTCTTT.

The V gene is TRBV28, the J gene TRBJ1-1; D unclear. Germline V CDR1 and CDR2: MDHEN, SYDVKM. With 6 bases removed from V and 2 bases from J, the gap between germline ends came to 19 bases. The CDR3 consists of 16 residues. CDR3 nucleotide sequence: TGTGCCAGCAGCTCCTACCCGTGGATAGTTAACACTGAAGCTTTCTTT. Protein: CASSSYPWIVNTEAFF.

The chain links TRBV5-1 to TRBJ1-1; D is uncertain. Germline CDR1 reads SGHRS; CDR2 reads YFSETQ. V was clipped by 0 bases and J by 0 bases, with 6 bases between them. The CDR3 extends over 14 amino acids. The DNA of the CDR3 is TGCGCCAGCAGCTTGGAATCGATGAACACTGAAGCTTTCTTT. Amino acid sequence: CASSLESMNTEAFF.

This clone appeared once. DNA for the CDR3: TGCGCCAGCAGCTTGGGGGGACAGAACTATGGCTACACCTTC. Its translation: CASSLGGQNYGYTF. The rearrangement joins TRBV5-1 to TRBJ1-2, with 7 bases aligning to TRBD1. CDR1 is SGHRS, CDR2 YFSETQ, per germline. The V and J ends lost 0 bases and 2 bases, in that order; junction bases with no gene match: 1. The CDR3 runs to 14 residues.

The chain carries TRBV2 and TRBJ2-1; maybe TRBD2 (5 bases). The CDR3 is 12 residues long. Germline-derived CDR1 and CDR2 are SNHLY and FYNNEI. V lost 6 bases and J 10 bases, leaving 13 bases between the germline ends. This chain's CDR3 is CASRVPSGEQFF. The CDR3 coding sequence is TGTGCCAGCAGGGTTCCGTCGGGAGAGCAGTTCTTC.

This CDR3 reads CASSPTDYGYTF. The CDR3 DNA reads TGTGCCAGCAGTCCAACGGACTATGGCTACACCTTC. The chain combines TRBV6-6 with TRBJ1-2, with no clear D. Trimming cost V 5 bases and J 3 bases, with 7 bases left between them. Germline V CDR1 and CDR2: MNHNY, SVGAGI (reference sequence). The CDR3 extends over 12 amino acids.